This T cell receptor (beta chain) is drawn from a study of blood T cell repertoires in COVID-19. Study-wide background: COVID-19 samples from acute and convalescent phases originated in the United States, Italy and Spain.

In the source study's methods: Amplifying reference gene primers gave estimates of nucleated cell counts. The data were produced by immunoSEQ multiplex PCR, yet TCRdb's version contains in-frame clones alone and is incomplete. V and J calls plus clone size are reproduced from that table; the DNA served to infer D and trimming. The sample lists tens of thousands of clones, 87% occurring once. Seattle researchers signed up patients amid active infection and tracked them longitudinally. The V and J ends lost 0 bases and 5 bases, in that order; junction bases with no gene match: 3. Germline V lookup: CDR1 MNHEY, CDR2 SVGEGT. The CDR3 sequence is 14 residues long.

Sample: peripheral blood. The V call is TRBV6-2 or TRBV6-3, the J call TRBJ1-1; 7 bases match TRBD1. This clonotype originated in a woman over 75 with COVID-19, enrolled during active disease. CDR3 DNA sequence: TGTGCCAGCAGTTACTCGACAGGGAGGACTGAAGCTTTCTTT. This gives the protein CASSYSTGRTEAFF.